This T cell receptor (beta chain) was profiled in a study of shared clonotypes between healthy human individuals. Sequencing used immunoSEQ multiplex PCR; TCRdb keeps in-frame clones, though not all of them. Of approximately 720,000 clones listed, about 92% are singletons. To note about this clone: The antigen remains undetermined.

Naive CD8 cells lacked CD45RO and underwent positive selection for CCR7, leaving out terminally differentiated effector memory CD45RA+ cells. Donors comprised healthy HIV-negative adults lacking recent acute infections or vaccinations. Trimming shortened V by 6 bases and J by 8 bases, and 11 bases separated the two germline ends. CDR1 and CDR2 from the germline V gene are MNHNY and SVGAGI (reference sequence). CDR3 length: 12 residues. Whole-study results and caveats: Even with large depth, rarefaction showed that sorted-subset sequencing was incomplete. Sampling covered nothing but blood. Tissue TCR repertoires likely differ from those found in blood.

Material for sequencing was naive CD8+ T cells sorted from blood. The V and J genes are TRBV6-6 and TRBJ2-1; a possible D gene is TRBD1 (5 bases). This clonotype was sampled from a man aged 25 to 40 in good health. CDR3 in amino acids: CASSPDSDEQFF. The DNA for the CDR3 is TGTGCCAGCAGCCCCGACAGCGATGAGCAGTTCTTC.